The present T cell receptor beta chain was sequenced within a study of blood T cell repertoires in COVID-19. Authors' analysis steps: Estimation of nucleated cell counts was performed using reference gene primer amplification. Profiled with immunoSEQ multiplex PCR; TCRdb holds only in-frame clones, not every one. That table is the source of V, J and clone size, and D and trimming were worked out from the DNA. The table lists tens of thousands of clones, about nine tenths of them singletons, with roughly 15% in the top ten. CDR3 length: 15 amino acids. V trimming: 0 bases; J trimming: 9 bases; junction bases outside the gene matches: 7. CDR1 and CDR2 from the germline V gene are SSHAT and FNYEAQ (reference sequence).

Sequencing input: peripheral blood. The chain recombines TRBV7-7 with TRBJ2-1; 8 bases map to TRBD2. The TCR was taken from an older man with acute or convalescent COVID-19. In DNA, the CDR3 is TGTGCCAGCAGCTTAGCGCTCGGGAGGGCCTCTGAGCAGTTCTTC. It is translated as CASSLALGRASEQFF.